Following are 22 T cell receptor beta chains from one sample sequenced in a study of response to subunit inactivated influenza vaccine. MiXCR, run by TCRdb on the RT-PCR reads, gives a single entry per CDR3 protein. The sample records more than 450,000 distinct CDR3 sequences, about 12% being singletons. Material: PBMCs from blood, obtained on the day of vaccination. The origin of the receptors is a man aged 50 to 60 who received an inactivated influenza vaccine.

This clonotype has more than one count but fewer than ten. The V call is TRBV5-5, the J call TRBJ2-2; D not certain. CDR1 is SGHKS, CDR2 YYEKEE, per germline (reference sequence). CDR3 length equals 15 residues. V was trimmed by 5 bases and J by 5 bases, leaving 16 bases between them. The CDR3 spells CASRRAPWGTGELFF. CDR3 bases: TGTGCCAGCAGACGGGCCCCCTGGGGAACCGGGGAGCTGTTTTTT.

The chain employs TRBV28 and TRBJ2-7, with D unresolved. Germline V gives CDR1 MDHEN, CDR2 SYDVKM. V dropped 0 bases and J dropped 2 bases, with 5 bases sitting between them. There are 13 residues in the CDR3. As DNA, the CDR3 is TGTGCCAGCAGTTTATGGCCTACCTACGAGCAGTACTTC. Amino acid sequence: CASSLWPTYEQYF. Drawing the rest from reference TRBV28 and TRBJ2-7, the complete variable domain is DVKVTQSSRYLVKRTGEKVFLECVQDMDHENMFWYRQDPGLGLRLIYFSYDVKMKEKGDIPEGYSVSREKKERFSLILESASTNQTSMYLCASSLWPTYEQYFGPGTRLTVT.

The DNA of the CDR3 is TGTGCCAGCAGCCACTTCCTCTTTCCGCGCTTAGGGATCTCTGGGGCCAACGTCCTGACTTTC. Translated, it gives CASSHFLFPRLGISGANVLTF. The chain couples TRBV11-1 to TRBJ2-6; D is ambiguous. Per germline, CDR1 SGHAT and CDR2 FQDESV (reference sequence). V shed 5 bases and J shed 0 bases, with 26 bases lying between them. The CDR3 loop spans 21 amino acids.

This clonotype was recorded many times. The chain recombines TRBV29-1 with TRBJ1-1, with a weak D call TRBD1 (6 bases). Trimming took off 4 bases at V and 1 base at J, with 10 bases between the two ends. In germline, CDR1 is SQVTM, CDR2 ANQGSEA. This CDR3 is 13 amino acids long. The CDR3 here is CSVAAGANTEAFF. CDR3 DNA: TGCAGCGTTGCTGCAGGGGCGAACACTGAAGCTTTCTTT.

This clonotype was seen a handful of times. V is TRBV20-1 and J is TRBJ1-1; D remains ambiguous. The V end lost 2 bases, the J end lost 6 bases, and 16 bases lay between the germline ends. The germline CDR1 and CDR2 sequences are DFQATT and SNEGSKA (reference sequence). The CDR3 length is 14 residues. CDR3 amino acids: CSARYNLSTAEAFF. The CDR3 coding sequence is TGCAGTGCTAGATACAATTTGAGTACCGCTGAAGCTTTCTTT.

The J gene is TRBJ2-1, the V gene TRBV20-1; no definite D call. The germline V gene has CDR1 DFQATT and CDR2 SNEGSKA (reference sequence). V was shortened by 3 bases and J by 3 bases, with 12 bases between the two germline ends. The CDR3 has 14 residues. The CDR3 DNA reads TGCAGTGCTAGGGGCCTTGAAGACTACAATGAGCAGTTCTTC. It specifies CSARGLEDYNEQFF.

This clonotype turned up a few times. The CDR3 coding sequence is TGTGCCAGCTCACCACGCGAGGGGGGGTCGTCGGAGCTGTTTTTT. Encoded protein: CASSPREGGSSELFF. This chain connects TRBV18 to TRBJ2-2; D is perhaps TRBD2 (7 bases). This CDR3 region has 15 residues. Germline values: CDR1 KGHSH, CDR2 LQKENI. V was cut by 1 base and J by 10 bases, with 16 bases left in between.

This clonotype was detected many times. The V call is TRBV7-9, the J call TRBJ2-2; no clear D gene. The CDR3 is 11 residues long. Germline CDR1 is SEHNR and CDR2 is FQNEAQ (reference sequence). Trimming removed 7 bases at V and 8 bases at J, with 8 bases between. CDR3 residues: CASTTLGELFF. CDR3 nucleotide sequence: TGTGCCAGCACGACGTTGGGGGAGCTGTTTTTT.

This clonotype was picked up a small number of times. This chain links TRBV5-1 with TRBJ2-5; no definite D call. Germline CDR1 and CDR2: SGHRS and YFSETQ. Trimming took off 3 bases at V and 4 bases at J, with 13 bases between the two ends. CDR3 length: 14 amino acids. DNA of the CDR3: TGCGCCAGCAGCTCAAGGTCCGGCGGAGAGACCCAGTACTTC. Translated, it gives CASSSRSGGETQYF. Full variable domain (rest looked up from reference TRBV5-1 and TRBJ2-5): KAGVTQTPRYLIKTRGQQVTLSCSPISGHRSVSWYQQTPGQGLQFLFEYFSETQRNKGNFPGRFSGRQFSNSRSEMNVSTLELGDSALYLCASSSRSGGETQYFGPGTRLLVL.

This clonotype was observed a few times. The chain has TRBV12-3 or TRBV12-4 and TRBJ2-2; TRBD2 matches at 15 bases. With V trimmed by 6 bases and J by 7 bases, 6 bases remained unmatched. The CDR3 is 16 amino acids. The CDR3 DNA is TGTGCCAGCAGCCGCGGACTAGCGGGAGGGATCGGGGAGCTGTTTTTT. Translating it yields CASSRGLAGGIGELFF.

The CDR3 DNA reads as TGTGCCAGCATTCCCGCGGGCTCCTACAATGAGCAGTTCTTC. It specifies CASIPAGSYNEQFF. The chain combines TRBV12-3 or TRBV12-4 with TRBJ2-1; tentatively, D is TRBD2 (5 bases). The V end was cut by 7 bases, the J end by 0 bases, with 10 bases between. The CDR3 has 14 residues.

The chain has TRBV28 and TRBJ2-2, with 9 bases fitting TRBD2. Unmatched junction bases numbered 8, after V lost 6 bases and J lost 3 bases. CDR3 length: 16 amino acids. Germline CDR1 and CDR2: MDHEN and SYDVKM. The DNA for the CDR3 is TGTGCCAGCAGAACCCTAGCGGGGAGTTACACCGGGGAGCTGTTTTTT. This sequence encodes CASRTLAGSYTGELFF.

This clonotype occurred many times. The chain has TRBV28 and TRBJ1-1; 8 bases fit TRBD1. The CDR3 contains 15 residues. Per germline, CDR1 MDHEN and CDR2 SYDVKM. The junction had 9 bases not matched to a gene; V was cut back by 6 bases and J by 3 bases. Here the CDR3 DNA reads TGTGCCAGCAGCCCACCAGGGGGCCGGTACACTGAAGCTTTCTTT. The encoded protein is CASSPPGGRYTEAFF.

There are a few counts of this clonotype. The rearrangement uses TRBV7-9 and TRBJ2-3; D may be TRBD2 (5 bases). This CDR3 is built from 15 residues. Germline values: CDR1 SEHNR, CDR2 FQNEAQ (reference sequence). V was cut by 2 bases and J by 1 base, with 10 bases left in between. The CDR3 coding sequence is TGTGCCAGCAGCTTATACCTGGAGGGCACAGATACGCAGTATTTT. It specifies CASSLYLEGTDTQYF.

CDR3 bases: TGTGCCAGCAGTTACCAGGGGGCGTGGGAGACCCAGTACTTC. Protein sequence: CASSYQGAWETQYF. This chain connects TRBV28 to TRBJ2-5; TRBD1 agrees at 8 bases. This CDR3 comprises 14 residues. Looked up from germline, CDR1 is MDHEN and CDR2 is SYDVKM. After removal of 4 bases from V and 5 bases from J, the junction contained 6 bases not matched to a gene.

V is TRBV28 and J is TRBJ2-7; D is perhaps TRBD2 (5 bases). The V end lost 10 bases, the J end lost 4 bases, and 20 bases lay between the germline ends. CDR3 length: 14 residues. From germline, CDR1 is MDHEN and CDR2 SYDVKM. Here the CDR3 reads CATEPGSPRYEQYF. The DNA of the CDR3 is TGTGCCACAGAGCCGGGGAGTCCAAGGTACGAGCAGTACTTC.

J is TRBJ2-3 and V is TRBV13; 9 bases are shared with TRBD2. Germline CDR1 PRHDT, CDR2 FYEKMQ (reference sequence). The CDR3 length is 17 residues. J was trimmed by 2 bases and V by 1 base; bases with no gene match: 7. DNA of the CDR3: TGTGCCAGCAGCTTAGTCAGTCTAGCGGGGACCACAGATACGCAGTATTTT. Protein product: CASSLVSLAGTTDTQYF.

This clonotype turned up a few times. V and J are TRBV7-8 and TRBJ2-1, with D perhaps matching TRBD1 or TRBD2 (5 bases each). Germline lookup yields CDR1 SGHVS and CDR2 FQNEAQ. This CDR3 spans 17 amino acids. V lost 2 bases to trimming and J lost 3 bases, with 17 bases between them. The CDR3 nucleotides are TGTGCCAGCAGCTTATTTACCGGGGCCCGGTACTACAATGAGCAGTTCTTC. Protein: CASSLFTGARYYNEQFF.

This chain connects TRBV5-1 to TRBJ1-1; D unclear. The V gene lost 3 bases and the J gene lost 0 bases, with 9 bases spanning the gap. Looked up from germline, CDR1 is SGHRS and CDR2 is YFSETQ. The CDR3 has 14 amino acids. The CDR3 loop reads CASSSDGLNTEAFF. The CDR3 coding sequence is TGCGCCAGCAGCTCGGACGGACTGAACACTGAAGCTTTCTTT.

This clonotype was picked up many times. The CDR3 DNA sequence: TGTGCCAGCAGCTCAAACCCCAGGGGACTAGCGGGGGGAGAGACCCAGTACTTC. Translation gives CASSSNPRGLAGGETQYF. The rearrangement links TRBV7-3 to TRBJ2-5, with 15 positions matching TRBD2. CDR3 size: 18 residues. V shed 4 bases and J 4 bases; nucleotides not matched to a gene: 10. Germline assignment: CDR1 SGHTA and CDR2 FQGTGA. Variable domain in full (rest from reference TRBV7-3 and TRBJ2-5): GAGVSQTPSNKVTEKGKYVELRCDPISGHTALYWYRQSLGQGPEFLIYFQGTGAADDSGLPNDRFFAVRPEGSVSTLKIQRTERGDSAVYLCASSSNPRGLAGGETQYFGPGTRLLVL.

This clonotype was observed a single time. Just one base apart from a much larger clone, this may be a read error. The chain carries TRBV9 and TRBJ2-2, with D hard to call. Germline CDR1 is SGDLS and CDR2 is YYNGEE. Trimming cost V 0 bases and J 3 bases, with 3 bases left between them. The CDR3 is 13 amino acids. CDR3 bases: TGTGCCAGCAGCGTAGAAGACACCGGGGAGCTGTTTTTT. Translating gives CASSVEDTGELFF.

The table lists this clonotype with many counts. The chain carries TRBV20-1 and TRBJ2-3; TRBD1 agrees at 9 bases. The V and J ends lost 5 bases and 3 bases, in that order; junction bases with no gene match: 6. This CDR3 has 14 residues. Germline CDR1 is DFQATT and CDR2 is SNEGSKA (reference sequence). The CDR3 loop reads CSAGSGTGTDTQYF. In DNA form, the CDR3 reads TGCAGTGCTGGATCCGGGACAGGGACAGATACGCAGTATTTT.